This T cell receptor beta chain was profiled in a study of blood T cell repertoires in COVID-19. For the study at large: The origin of the acute and convalescent COVID-19 samples was the United States, Italy and Spain.

V shed 3 bases and J 6 bases; nucleotides not matched to a gene: 19. The CDR3 length is 21 residues. From germline, CDR1 is LGHDT and CDR2 YNNKEL (reference sequence). Study processing details: How many nucleated cells were present was estimated from reference gene primer amplification. Assay: immunoSEQ multiplex PCR; the TCRdb copy retains only in-frame clones and omits some. The DNA was the basis for D and trimming; V, J and clone size are from that table. The sample holds 150,000 to 200,000 clones, over 85% seen once. The V and J genes are TRBV3-1 (or the pseudogene TRBV3-2) and TRBJ2-1; 14 positions match TRBD2. The sample consisted of peripheral blood. The receptor comes from a man in his fifties or sixties with active or convalescent COVID-19. CDR3 nucleotide sequence: TGTGCCAGCAGCCACAACTATAGACTAGCGGGAGGGCCCACGAAGGGCAATGAGCAGTTCTTC. The encoded protein is CASSHNYRLAGGPTKGNEQFF.